A selection of T cell receptor beta chains follows, all from one sample in a study of regulatory T cells in long-lasting Graves disease. Each CDR3 protein gets one entry after TCRdb re-called the multiplex PCR reads with MiXCR. This table has about 660,000 distinct CDR3 sequences, 25% to 30% appearing once. The source material was peripheral blood mononuclear cells (PBMCs), sampled when the disease was refractory, from a patient treated with antithyroid drugs. The source is a female donor with Graves disease. The CDR3 runs from the conserved cysteine through the conserved F or W.

J	V	CDR3
TRBJ2-2	TRBV20-1	CSARDRRQGNTGELFF
TRBJ2-7	TRBV2	CASSENGGQVRDEQYF
TRBJ2-7	TRBV6-1	CASRPTGHYEQYF
TRBJ2-2	TRBV6-5	CASSYSKPWQSGELFF
TRBJ1-4	TRBV20-1	CSALKSSTNEKLFF
TRBJ1-2	TRBV11-2	CASSLTGAGYTF
TRBJ1-1	TRBV5-1	CASSLVLGADTEAFF
TRBJ2-7	TRBV27	CASSRWDRAYEQYF
TRBJ1-4	TRBV28	CASSFRGRYTNEKLFF
TRBJ2-7	TRBV11-3	CASSHGRTGGLDEQYF
TRBJ2-3	TRBV7-3	CASRTGQADTQYF
TRBJ1-2	TRBV7-8	CASSLAEGAIYGYTF
TRBJ1-5	TRBV28	CASSQGTVNQPQHF
TRBJ1-2	TRBV6-1	CASTGTGYYGYTF
TRBJ1-5	TRBV6-5	CASSYSISPLFHF
TRBJ1-6	TRBV14	CASSQERGFNSPLHF
TRBJ2-7	TRBV30	CALRLAGAPEQYF
TRBJ1-2	TRBV7-9	CASSLDPLDYGYTF
TRBJ1-5	TRBV24-1	CATSSSADNQPQHF
TRBJ1-4	TRBV12-3/TRBV12-4	CASRPSGRTNEKLFF
TRBJ1-3	TRBV15	CATTRGSIPSGNTIYF
TRBJ1-1	TRBV3-1	CASSQEWGKTEAFF
TRBJ2-2	TRBV5-1	CASRSQANTGELFF
TRBJ1-3	TRBV15	CATARGTGNTIYF
TRBJ2-7	TRBV15	CATSRDSHEQYF
TRBJ1-5	TRBV10-3	CAISVGRGGNQPQHF
TRBJ1-3	TRBV6-1	CASREPGLRNTIYF
TRBJ1-2	TRBV20-1	CSASAGIGYTF
TRBJ2-5	TRBV7-9	CASSSRVGQETQYF
TRBJ1-1	TRBV9	CASSGDQTEAFF
TRBJ1-5	TRBV2	CASNRIQGQPQHF
TRBJ1-6	TRBV3-1	CASSLKTGGSSPLHF
TRBJ2-7	TRBV7-9	CASSPQRAGTTSSTSGLFGQYF
TRBJ1-2	TRBV15	CATSSRAYGYTF
TRBJ1-1	TRBV3-1	CASSQARGEAFF
TRBJ1-6	TRBV9	CASSPDLLSPLHF
TRBJ2-7	TRBV7-9	CASSLSPGQGDNEQYF
TRBJ2-5	TRBV5-4	CASSSKRDAQETQYF
TRBJ2-7	TRBV4-1	CASKTSGGSYEQYF
TRBJ2-7	TRBV28	CASTIRGTSGNYEQYF
TRBJ1-1	TRBV7-3	CASSADLNTEAFF
TRBJ1-1	TRBV7-9	CASSLYEGAEAFF
TRBJ2-3	TRBV12-3/TRBV12-4	CASSFIADYTDTQYF
TRBJ2-7	TRBV27	CASSSGTGLYEQYF
TRBJ1-2	TRBV2	CASMGQGALGYTF
TRBJ1-4	TRBV12-3/TRBV12-4	CASSRRPGLGEKLFF
TRBJ1-1	TRBV3-1	CASSSLGGTEAFF
TRBJ1-1	TRBV3-1	CASSQDWVGQGRTEAFF
TRBJ1-1	TRBV5-5	CASSSVGGDWAEAFF
TRBJ1-2	TRBV12-3/TRBV12-4	CASTLPGLGYGYTF
TRBJ1-2	TRBV6-1	CASSNTGPNYGYTF